Listed below are T cell receptor beta chains from one sample, sequenced in a study of CD8+ T cells in alopecia areata. The method was immunoSEQ multiplex PCR; TCRdb's version includes in-frame clones alone and lacks a portion of them. The sample records about 190,000 clones, around 60% being singletons. Sequencing used CD4+ T cells sorted from blood, obtained at week 4, from a patient treated with tofacitinib. These receptor sequences come from a human donor with alopecia areata. CDR3s include the opening cysteine and the closing phenylalanine or tryptophan. D genes are given only for firm matches. Part of the rows lack a size; the others show once, few, many or a class for expanded clones.

size: .; V: TRBV29-1; J: TRBJ1-1; D: .; CDR3: CSVEGAFF; DNA: TGCAGCGTTGAGGGGGCTTTCTTT
size: .; V: TRBV29-1; J: TRBJ2-1; D: .; CDR3: CSVGGGVAVNEQFF; DNA: TGCAGCGTGGGAGGGGGTGTGGCCGTGAATGAGCAGTTCTTC
size: few; V: TRBV20-1; J: TRBJ2-1; D: .; CDR3: CSALYNEQFF; DNA: TGCAGTGCCCTATACAATGAGCAGTTCTTC
size: .; V: TRBV29-1; J: TRBJ2-7; D: .; CDR3: CSVSGTPYEQYF; DNA: TGCAGCGTTTCCGGGACCCCCTACGAGCAGTACTTC
size: few; V: TRBV28; J: TRBJ1-3; D: .; CDR3: CASSLDSRRASGNTIYF; DNA: TGTGCCAGCAGTTTAGATAGCCGAAGGGCCTCTGGAAACACCATATATTTT
size: .; V: TRBV2; J: TRBJ2-1; D: .; CDR3: CAGRGDNNEQFF; DNA: TGTGCCGGTCGGGGCGACAACAATGAGCAGTTCTTC
size: .; V: TRBV4-1; J: TRBJ2-1; D: TRBD2; CDR3: CASSQVGLAYNEQFF; DNA: TGCGCCAGCAGCCAAGTTGGACTAGCGTACAATGAGCAGTTCTTC
size: .; V: TRBV27; J: TRBJ1-1; D: TRBD1; CDR3: CASSPHKTGRGTEAFF; DNA: TGTGCCAGCAGTCCACATAAGACAGGGAGAGGAACTGAAGCTTTCTTT
size: .; V: TRBV30; J: TRBJ1-2; D: .; CDR3: CAWSLPEGGSNTF; DNA: TGTGCCTGGAGTCTTCCGGAGGGAGGGAGTAACACCTTC
size: .; V: TRBV7-9; J: TRBJ2-7; D: .; CDR3: CASSPGVGGEQYF; DNA: TGTGCCAGCAGCCCCGGGGTAGGTGGCGAGCAGTACTTC
size: .; V: TRBV4-3; J: TRBJ2-5; D: TRBD2; CDR3: CASSLSGTSEETQYF; DNA: TGCGCCAGCAGCCTATCCGGGACTAGCGAGGAGACCCAGTACTTC
size: .; V: TRBV19; J: TRBJ1-5; D: .; CDR3: CASKRGGQPQHF; DNA: TGTGCCAGTAAAAGGGGAGGGCAGCCCCAGCATTTT
size: once; V: TRBV29-1; J: TRBJ2-5; D: .; CDR3: CSVQGAGQGRRETQYF; DNA: TGCAGCGTCCAAGGGGCTGGCCAGGGTCGGAGGGAGACCCAGTACTTC
size: .; V: TRBV9; J: TRBJ2-2; D: .; CDR3: CASSVVGNTGELFF; DNA: TGTGCCAGCAGCGTAGTTGGGAACACCGGGGAGCTGTTTTTT
size: few; V: TRBV29-1; J: TRBJ1-2; D: .; CDR3: CSVGKGNYGYTF; DNA: TGCAGCGTTGGAAAGGGGAACTATGGCTACACCTTC
size: once; V: TRBV6-5; J: TRBJ1-1; D: .; CDR3: CASSRKGRGTEAFF; DNA: TGTGCCAGCTCGAGAAAGGGGAGGGGTACTGAAGCTTTCTTT
size: .; V: TRBV6-5; J: TRBJ2-3; D: TRBD2; CDR3: CASSYGLDPSTDTQYF; DNA: TGTGCCAGCAGTTACGGACTAGACCCAAGCACAGATACGCAGTATTTT
size: .; V: TRBV15; J: TRBJ2-5; D: .; CDR3: CATSRPKETQYF; DNA: TGTGCCACCAGCAGGCCAAAAGAGACCCAGTACTTC
size: .; V: TRBV30; J: TRBJ2-7; D: .; CDR3: CAWSEAAMNEQYF; DNA: TGTGCCTGGAGTGAGGCCGCCATGAACGAGCAGTACTTC
size: .; V: TRBV7-9; J: TRBJ2-3; D: .; CDR3: CASSLSRPRTDTQYF; DNA: TGTGCCAGCAGCTTAAGTAGACCCCGCACAGATACGCAGTATTTT
size: .; V: TRBV30; J: TRBJ1-4; D: .; CDR3: CASGTEAAREKLFF; DNA: TGTGCCTCCGGGACCGAGGCCGCGAGGGAAAAACTGTTTTTT
size: .; V: TRBV9; J: TRBJ1-4; D: TRBD1; CDR3: CASSLTGVSNEKLFF; DNA: TGTGCCAGCAGCCTGACAGGGGTTTCTAATGAAAAACTGTTTTTT